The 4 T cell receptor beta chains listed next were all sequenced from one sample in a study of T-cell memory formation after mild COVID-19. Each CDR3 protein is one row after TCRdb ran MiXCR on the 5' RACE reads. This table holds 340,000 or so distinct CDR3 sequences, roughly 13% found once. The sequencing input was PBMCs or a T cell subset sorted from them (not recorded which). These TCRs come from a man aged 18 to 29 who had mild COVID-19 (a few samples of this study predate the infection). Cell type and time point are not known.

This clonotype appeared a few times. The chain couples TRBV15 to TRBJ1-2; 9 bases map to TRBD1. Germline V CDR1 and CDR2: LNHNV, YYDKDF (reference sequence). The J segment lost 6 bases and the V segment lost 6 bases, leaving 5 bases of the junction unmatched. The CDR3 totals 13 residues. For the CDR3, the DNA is TGTGCCACCAGGGTGACAGGGGGGGATGGCTACACCTTC. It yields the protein CATRVTGGDGYTF.

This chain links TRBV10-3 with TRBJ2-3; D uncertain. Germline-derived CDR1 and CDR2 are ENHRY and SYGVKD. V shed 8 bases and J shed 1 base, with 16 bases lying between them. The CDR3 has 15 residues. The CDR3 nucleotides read TGTGCCATCCTCAAGCGAGACTGGGGCACAGATACGCAGTATTTT. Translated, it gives CAILKRDWGTDTQYF.

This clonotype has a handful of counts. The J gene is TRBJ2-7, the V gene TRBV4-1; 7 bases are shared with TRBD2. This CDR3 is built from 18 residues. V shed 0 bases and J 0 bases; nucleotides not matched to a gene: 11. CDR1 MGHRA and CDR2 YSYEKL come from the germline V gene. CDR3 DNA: TGCGCCAGCAGCCAAGATCGCCCCTGGGGGGGATTCTCCTACGAGCAGTACTTC. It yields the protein CASSQDRPWGGFSYEQYF.

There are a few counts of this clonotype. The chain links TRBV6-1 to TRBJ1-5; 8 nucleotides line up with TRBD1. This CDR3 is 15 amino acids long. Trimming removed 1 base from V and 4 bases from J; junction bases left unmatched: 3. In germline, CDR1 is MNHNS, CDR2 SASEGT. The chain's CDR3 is CASSEGQGWNQPQHF. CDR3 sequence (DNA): TGTGCCAGCAGTGAAGGACAGGGGTGGAATCAGCCCCAGCATTTT.